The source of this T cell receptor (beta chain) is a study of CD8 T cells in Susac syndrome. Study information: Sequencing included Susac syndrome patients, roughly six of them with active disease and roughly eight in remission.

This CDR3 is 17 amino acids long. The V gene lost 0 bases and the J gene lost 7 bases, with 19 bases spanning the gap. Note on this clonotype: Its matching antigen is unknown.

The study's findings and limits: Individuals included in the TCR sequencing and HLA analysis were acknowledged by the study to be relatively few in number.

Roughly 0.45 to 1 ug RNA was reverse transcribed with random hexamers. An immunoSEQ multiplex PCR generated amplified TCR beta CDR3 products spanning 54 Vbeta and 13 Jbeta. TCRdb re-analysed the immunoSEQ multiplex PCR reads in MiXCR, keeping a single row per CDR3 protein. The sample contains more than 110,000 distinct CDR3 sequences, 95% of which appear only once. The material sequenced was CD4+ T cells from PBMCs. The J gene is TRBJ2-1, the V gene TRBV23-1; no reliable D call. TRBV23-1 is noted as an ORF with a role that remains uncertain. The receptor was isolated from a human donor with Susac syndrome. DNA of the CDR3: TGCGCCAGCAGTCAATCAATTGGTACTTCTCCGGTTAATGAGCAGTTCTTC. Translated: CASSQSIGTSPVNEQFF.